This entry describes one T cell receptor beta chain. Its antigen is as yet unknown. The data belong to a study of CD4+ T cells in melanoma. Germline V gives CDR1 SGDLS, CDR2 YYNGEE. Trimming at V came to 0 bases and at J to 0 bases, leaving 8 bases not matched to a gene. This CDR3 comprises 19 residues. TCRdb keeps only in-frame clones here, not all; method: immunoSEQ multiplex PCR. Of 15,000 to 20,000 clones in the sample, over 70% were seen once. Whole-study findings and limits: In melanoma, neoantigen-specific CD4+ T cells reportedly differed in differentiation state. A reported correlation linked neoantigen-specific CD4+ T cells to CD8+, macrophage and B cell function.

The sequence was obtained from a human donor with melanoma. The specimen sequenced was cells from a culture (not recorded whether cultured in vitro). The J gene is TRBJ1-6, the V gene TRBV9; TRBD1 matches at 8 bases. The CDR3 protein is CASSVAGGAGGSYNSPLHF. The CDR3, as DNA: TGTGCCAGCAGCGTAGCAGGGGGCGCAGGGGGCTCCTATAATTCACCCCTCCACTTT.